This TCR beta chain derives from a study of T cell responses to AZD1222 COVID-19 vaccine. Clones were read by immunoSEQ multiplex PCR, and TCRdb kept only the in-frame ones, dropping some. Seen here are 150,000 to 250,000 clones, approximately 94% observed once, and the top ten hold 1%. The clonotype originates from an adult who received the AZD1222 COVID-19 vaccine. The sequencing here drew on peripheral blood, taken 28 days after the second AZD1222 dose.

The CDR3 coding sequence is TGTGCCAGCAGCTTAGATACTAGTACCCTCAATGAGCAGTTCTTC. Encoded protein: CASSLDTSTLNEQFF. The chain joins TRBV7-2 to TRBJ2-1; D is possibly TRBD2 (5 bases). V was pared by 1 base and J by 6 bases, with 13 bases between. CDR3 length: 15 residues. Germline V CDR1 and CDR2: SGHTA, FQGNSA.